The present TCR beta chain was sequenced within a study of identical twins. Using its own MiXCR run on the 5' RACE reads, TCRdb lists one record per CDR3 protein. The table shows about 100,000 distinct CDR3 sequences, with 5.9% occurring only once. This clonotype was seen repeatedly, ten times or more. V dropped 7 bases and J dropped 1; count of bases not matched to a gene: 5. This CDR3 region has 14 residues. This sequence originates from a woman between 50 and 59 years old in good health. The chain carries TRBV12-3 or TRBV12-4 and TRBJ2-5; TRBD1 matches at 8 bases. Sequencing was carried out using memory T cells sorted from blood. The CDR3 region is CASTRTGGQETQYF. As DNA, the CDR3 is TGTGCCAGCACTCGCACAGGGGGCCAAGAGACCCAGTACTTC.